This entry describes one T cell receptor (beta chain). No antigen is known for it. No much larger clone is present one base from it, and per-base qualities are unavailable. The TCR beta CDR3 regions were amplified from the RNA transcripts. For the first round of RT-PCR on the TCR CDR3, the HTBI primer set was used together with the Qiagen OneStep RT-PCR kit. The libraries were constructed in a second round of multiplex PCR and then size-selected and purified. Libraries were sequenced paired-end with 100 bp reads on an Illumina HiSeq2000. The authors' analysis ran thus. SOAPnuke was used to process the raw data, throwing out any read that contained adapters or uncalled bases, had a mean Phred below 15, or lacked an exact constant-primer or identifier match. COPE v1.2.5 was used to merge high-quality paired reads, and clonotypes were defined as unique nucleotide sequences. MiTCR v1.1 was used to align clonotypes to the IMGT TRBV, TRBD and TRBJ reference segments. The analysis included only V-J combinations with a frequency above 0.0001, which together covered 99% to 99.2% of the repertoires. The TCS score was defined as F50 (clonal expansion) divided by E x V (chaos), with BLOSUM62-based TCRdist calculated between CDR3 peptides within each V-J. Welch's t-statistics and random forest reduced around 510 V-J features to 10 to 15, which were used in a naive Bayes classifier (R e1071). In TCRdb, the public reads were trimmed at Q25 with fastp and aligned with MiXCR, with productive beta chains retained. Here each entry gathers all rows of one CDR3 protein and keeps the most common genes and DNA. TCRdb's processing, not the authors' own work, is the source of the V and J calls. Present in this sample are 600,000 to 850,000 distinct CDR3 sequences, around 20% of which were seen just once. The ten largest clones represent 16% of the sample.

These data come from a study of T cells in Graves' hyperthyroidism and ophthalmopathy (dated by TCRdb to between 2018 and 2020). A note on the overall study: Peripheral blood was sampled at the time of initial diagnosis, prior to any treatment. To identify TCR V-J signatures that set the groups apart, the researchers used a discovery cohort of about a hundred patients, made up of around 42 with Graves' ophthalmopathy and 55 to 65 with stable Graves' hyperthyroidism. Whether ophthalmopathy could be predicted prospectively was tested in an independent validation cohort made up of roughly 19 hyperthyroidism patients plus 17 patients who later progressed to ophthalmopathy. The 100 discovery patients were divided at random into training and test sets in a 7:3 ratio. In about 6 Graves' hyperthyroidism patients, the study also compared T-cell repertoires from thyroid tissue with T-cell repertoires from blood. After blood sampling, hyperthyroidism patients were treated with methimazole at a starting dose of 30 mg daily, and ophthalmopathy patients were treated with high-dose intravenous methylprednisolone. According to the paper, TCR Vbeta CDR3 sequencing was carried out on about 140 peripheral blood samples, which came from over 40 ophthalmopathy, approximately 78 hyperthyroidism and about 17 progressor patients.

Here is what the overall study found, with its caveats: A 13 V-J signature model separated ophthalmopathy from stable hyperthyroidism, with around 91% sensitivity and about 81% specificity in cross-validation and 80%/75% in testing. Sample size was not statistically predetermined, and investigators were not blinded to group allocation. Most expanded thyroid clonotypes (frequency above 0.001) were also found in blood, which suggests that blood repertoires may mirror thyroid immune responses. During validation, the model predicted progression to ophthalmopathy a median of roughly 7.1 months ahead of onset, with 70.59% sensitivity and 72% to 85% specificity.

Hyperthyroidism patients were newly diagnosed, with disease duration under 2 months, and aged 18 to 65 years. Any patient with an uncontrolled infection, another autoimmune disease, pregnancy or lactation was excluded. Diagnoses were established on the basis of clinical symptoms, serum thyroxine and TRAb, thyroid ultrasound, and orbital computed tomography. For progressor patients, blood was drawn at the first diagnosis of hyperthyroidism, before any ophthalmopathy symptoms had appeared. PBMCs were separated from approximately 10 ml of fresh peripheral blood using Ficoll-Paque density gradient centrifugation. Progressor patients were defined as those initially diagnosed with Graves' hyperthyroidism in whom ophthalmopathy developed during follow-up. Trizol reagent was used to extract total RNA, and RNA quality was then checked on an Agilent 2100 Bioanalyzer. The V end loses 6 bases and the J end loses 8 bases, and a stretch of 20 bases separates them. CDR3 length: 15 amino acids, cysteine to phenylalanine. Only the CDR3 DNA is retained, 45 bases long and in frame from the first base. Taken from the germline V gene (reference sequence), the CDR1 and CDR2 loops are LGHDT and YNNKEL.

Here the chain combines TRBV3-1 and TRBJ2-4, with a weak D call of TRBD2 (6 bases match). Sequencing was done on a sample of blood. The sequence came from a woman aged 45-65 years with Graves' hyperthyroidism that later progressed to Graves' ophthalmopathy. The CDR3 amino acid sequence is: CASRPNLAPGDIQYF. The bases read TGTGCCAGCAGGCCTAACCTAGCGCCGGGGGACATTCAGTACTTC.